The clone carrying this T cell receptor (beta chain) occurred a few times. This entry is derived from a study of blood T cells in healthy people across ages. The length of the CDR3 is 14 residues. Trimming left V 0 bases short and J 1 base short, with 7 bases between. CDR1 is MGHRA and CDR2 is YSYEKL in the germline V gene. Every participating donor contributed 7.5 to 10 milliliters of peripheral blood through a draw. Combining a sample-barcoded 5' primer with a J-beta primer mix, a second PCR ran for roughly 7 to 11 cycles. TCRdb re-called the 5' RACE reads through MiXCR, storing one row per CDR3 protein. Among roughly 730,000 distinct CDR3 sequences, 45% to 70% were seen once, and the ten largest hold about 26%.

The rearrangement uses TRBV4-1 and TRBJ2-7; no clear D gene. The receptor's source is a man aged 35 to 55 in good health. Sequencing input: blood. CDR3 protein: CASSQDSYSYEQYF. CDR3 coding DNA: TGCGCCAGCAGCCAAGATTCATATTCCTACGAGCAGTACTTC.